Below, one T cell receptor (beta chain) is given with its context. This clone was detected only once. Which antigen it targets is not known. Base qualities were left out, and no much larger clone turns up one base away. The library relied on the immunoSEQ multiplex PCR assay. TCRdb stores this immuneACCESS table with in-frame sequences only. Part of the clones is absent; in the studies checked, under half of the shortfall reflects unresolved V genes, and no reason is known for the rest. This sample has around 600 clones in its table, and over 75% of those were observed once. 17% of the sample lies in the top ten. The source of the sample is a study of T cell repertoires in chronic hepatitis B (dated by TCRdb to the late 2010s). The junction carries 9 bases between V and J, which are trimmed by 1 base and 0 bases respectively. The CDR3 has 15 amino acids, counting the end cysteine and phenylalanine. CDR3 DNA only is kept here, 45 bases in frame from base 1. The germline V gene provides CDR1 SGHRS and CDR2 YFSETQ.

The sample consisted of total CD8+ T cells from PBMCs. The receptor's source is a human donor with chronic hepatitis B virus infection. This chain is built from TRBV5-1 and TRBJ2-3; the D gene identity is not certain. The CDR3 region has the sequence CASSLRHPSTDTQYF. In nucleotide form, the sequence is TGCGCCAGCAGCTTGAGACATCCTAGCACAGATACGCAGTATTTT.